Listed here are 23 T cell receptor beta chains from one sample, sequenced in a study of T cell responses to AZD1222 COVID-19 vaccine. Assay: immunoSEQ multiplex PCR; the TCRdb copy retains only in-frame clones and omits some. Of approximately 110,000 clones detected, more than 75% appear once; the ten largest clones hold about 5%. Sequencing used peripheral blood, obtained on day 0 of AZD1222 vaccination. Receptor source: an adult in good health.

The V gene is TRBV7-2, the J gene TRBJ2-3, with 9 bases fitting TRBD2. The CDR3 spans 13 residues. The V gene end was trimmed by 0 bases and the J gene end by 13 bases; junction bases not matched to a gene: 5. The germline V gene encodes CDR1 SGHTA and CDR2 FQGNSA. DNA of the CDR3: TGTGCCAGCAGCTTAGCGCCCGGGACTAGCAAGTATTTT. Translated, it gives CASSLAPGTSKYF. The complete variable domain, with remaining parts taken from reference TRBV7-2 and TRBJ2-3, reads GAGVSQSPSNKVTEKGKDVELRCDPISGHTALYWYRQSLGQGLEFLIYFQGNSAPDKSGLPSDRFSAERTGGSVSTLTIQRTQQEDSAVYLCASSLAPGTSKYFGPGTRLTVL.

The gene calls are TRBV12-3 or TRBV12-4 and TRBJ1-5; TRBD1 agrees at 7 bases. The CDR3 covers 13 residues. V was clipped by 6 bases and J by 7 bases; unmatched bases: 6. CDR3 DNA: TGTGCCAGCAGCTCCAGGGGGAACCAGCCCCAGCATTTT. As protein: CASSSRGNQPQHF.

Written as DNA, the CDR3 is TGCGCCAGCAGCTTTGCGGGGTTCTACAATGAGCAGTTCTTC. Translating gives CASSFAGFYNEQFF. J is TRBJ2-1 and V is TRBV5-1; maybe TRBD2 (6 bases). The germline CDR1 and CDR2 sequences are SGHRS and YFSETQ. The germline V and J ends were trimmed by 2 bases and 3 bases, with 9 bases remaining between them. The CDR3 has 14 amino acids.

The chain combines TRBV5-6 with TRBJ1-6; possible D gene TRBD1, 5 bases. The CDR3 extends over 15 amino acids. The V gene's germline CDR1 is SGHDT and CDR2 YYEEEE. Trimming pared 0 bases from V and 11 bases from J, leaving 15 bases between. CDR3: CASSLAAGTNTPLHF. The CDR3, as DNA: TGTGCCAGCAGCTTGGCCGCAGGGACCAATACACCCCTCCACTTT.

This chain joins TRBV5-6 and TRBJ2-7; D perhaps matches TRBD2 (6 bases). The V and J ends lost 2 bases and 2 bases respectively, with 17 bases between them. Germline V CDR1 and CDR2: SGHDT, YYEEEE. The CDR3 contains 16 residues. The CDR3 loop is CASSFGGRGVPYEQYF. The CDR3 DNA sequence: TGTGCCAGCAGCTTCGGCGGTCGCGGGGTGCCCTACGAGCAGTACTTC.

This chain uses TRBV9 with TRBJ1-2; the D is unclear. Germline values: CDR1 SGDLS, CDR2 YYNGEE. V gave up 0 bases and J gave up 8 bases, with 17 bases separating them. There are 15 residues in the CDR3. The CDR3, as DNA: TGTGCCAGCAGCGTAGACCCCACCTCCGGTGGGGGCTACACCTTC. As protein: CASSVDPTSGGGYTF.

V and J are TRBV3-1 (or the pseudogene TRBV3-2) and TRBJ1-2; D is ambiguous. Trimming took 0 bases from V and 3 from J, leaving 11 bases between them. CDR3 length: 15 amino acids. CDR1 and CDR2 (germline): LGHDT, YNNKEL (reference sequence). The CDR3, as DNA: TGTGCCAGCAGCCAAGATTTTAAGGGTCACTATGGCTACACCTTC. Encoded protein: CASSQDFKGHYGYTF.

The CDR3 loop is CASSERLAGETQYF. The CDR3, as DNA: TGTGCCAGCAGTGAAAGACTAGCGGGGGAGACCCAGTACTTC. The chain uses TRBV25-1 and TRBJ2-5; 11 positions agree with TRBD2. The germline V gene encodes CDR1 MGHDK and CDR2 SYGVNS. CDR3 size: 14 residues. With 2 bases clipped from V and 5 bases from J, the junction kept 1 base outside the gene matches.

This clone was found once. The chain uses TRBV30 and TRBJ2-5; no clear D. Deletions cut 2 bases from V and 4 bases from J, with 5 bases between. This CDR3 has 11 residues. Germline CDR1 GTSNPN, CDR2 SVGIG (reference sequence). The CDR3: CAWSISETQYF. The CDR3 nucleotides read TGTGCCTGGAGTATCTCAGAGACCCAGTACTTC.

This chain links TRBV6-2 or TRBV6-3 with TRBJ1-2; 7 bases map to TRBD1. Germline CDR1 MNHEY, CDR2 SVGEGT. This CDR3 comprises 12 residues. The V gene end was trimmed by 5 bases and the J gene end by 4 bases; junction bases not matched to a gene: 1. The DNA of the CDR3 is TGTGCCAGCAGTCGGGACAGCTATGGCTACACCTTC. Residues: CASSRDSYGYTF.

This clone is categorized as medium-sized. V usage is TRBV6-2 or TRBV6-3 and J usage is TRBJ1-5; no definite D call. Germline assignment: CDR1 MNHEY and CDR2 SVGEGT. The CDR3 has 13 residues. V gave up 2 bases and J gave up 5 bases, with 7 bases separating them. The CDR3 region has the DNA TGTGCCAGCAGTTACCCCGCCGATCAGCCCCAGCATTTT. It translates to CASSYPADQPQHF.

There are a few counts of this clone. J is TRBJ1-2 and V is TRBV30; 7 bases align to TRBD1. V shed 0 bases, J shed 6 bases, and the junction held 10 bases outside the gene matches. CDR1 GTSNPN and CDR2 SVGIG come from the germline V gene (reference sequence). CDR3 length: 15 amino acids. CDR3 DNA: TGTGCCTGGAGTGTAAGAGTGGAGGGGGCGAATGGCTACACCTTC. Translation: CAWSVRVEGANGYTF.

The chain is built from TRBV7-2 and TRBJ1-2, with D unclear. Trimming removed 3 bases from V and 6 bases from J, with 11 bases in between. The CDR3 runs to 13 residues. From germline, CDR1 is SGHTA and CDR2 FQGNSA. The chain's CDR3 is CASSFWAGHGYTF. The CDR3 DNA sequence: TGTGCCAGCAGCTTCTGGGCGGGTCATGGCTACACCTTC.

V is TRBV7-9 and J is TRBJ2-3; 10 positions match TRBD1. This CDR3 is built from 14 residues. Germline values: CDR1 SEHNR, CDR2 FQNEAQ (reference sequence). V shed 8 bases, J shed 3 bases, and the junction held 5 bases outside the gene matches. Written as DNA, the CDR3 is TGTGCCAGCTTCCGACAGGGGGCAACAGATACGCAGTATTTT. It encodes CASFRQGATDTQYF.

This chain links TRBV30 with TRBJ1-6, with D possibly being TRBD1 (6 bases). The CDR3 loop spans 15 amino acids. V gave up 5 bases and J gave up 0 bases, with 11 bases separating them. Germline V gene lookup returns CDR1 GTSNPN and CDR2 SVGIG (reference sequence). CDR3 DNA sequence: TGTGCCTGGTGGGCAGGGGTCTCCTATAATTCACCCCTCCACTTT. This sequence encodes CAWWAGVSYNSPLHF.

V is TRBV7-8 and J is TRBJ1-5; no firm D call. The germline gives CDR1 SGHVS, CDR2 FQNEAQ. V lost 5 bases and J lost 4, with 18 bases in between. This CDR3 has 16 amino acids. CDR3 DNA: TGTGCCAGCAGCATACGACCCAATCCGGGGAATCAGCCCCAGCATTTT. This codes for CASSIRPNPGNQPQHF. Full variable domain (outside the CDR3, taken from reference TRBV7-8 and TRBJ1-5): GAGVSQSPRYKVAKRGQDVALRCDPISGHVSLFWYQQALGQGPEFLTYFQNEAQLDKSGLPSDRFFAERPEGSVSTLKIQRTQQEDSAVYLCASSIRPNPGNQPQHFGDGTRLSIL.

The rearrangement links TRBV4-3 to TRBJ2-3; a weak D match, TRBD2 (6 bases). V dropped 0 bases and J dropped 2 bases, with 9 bases sitting between them. The CDR3 sequence is 15 residues long. Germline values: CDR1 LGHNA, CDR2 YSLEER. The CDR3 protein is CASSQDWTNTDTQYF. DNA for the CDR3: TGCGCCAGCAGCCAAGATTGGACTAACACAGATACGCAGTATTTT.

The gene calls are TRBV18 and TRBJ2-7, with 13 bases lining up with TRBD2. Germline V gene data show CDR1 as KGHSH and CDR2 as LQKENI. CDR3 length: 17 amino acids. Losses at the gene ends were 4 bases for V and 1 base for J; bases not matched to a gene: 7. CDR3 sequence (DNA): TGTGCCAGCTCACGTCGGACTAGCGGGGGCCGATCCTACGAGCAGTACTTC. This encodes CASSRRTSGGRSYEQYF.

This chain joins TRBV7-2 and TRBJ2-1; 8 positions agree with TRBD2. This CDR3 has 15 residues. Germline V gives CDR1 SGHTA, CDR2 FQGNSA. Germline trimming cut 1 base from V and 7 bases from J; bases unmatched to any gene: 6. CDR3 nucleotide sequence: TGTGCCAGCAGCTTAGGAGCGGGGGTGGGGAATGAGCAGTTCTTC. It translates to CASSLGAGVGNEQFF.

V usage is TRBV9 and J usage is TRBJ2-7, with a tentative D call TRBD2 (6 bases). The CDR3 loop spans 15 amino acids. CDR1 is SGDLS, CDR2 YYNGEE, per germline. Trimming stripped 4 bases from V and 4 bases from J, with 18 bases between. The CDR3 region has the DNA TGTGCCAGCAGCTCCAGGGAGGACCCCCGTTACGAGCAGTACTTC. Amino acids: CASSSREDPRYEQYF. Using reference TRBV9 and TRBJ2-7 for the parts outside the CDR3, the full variable domain is DSGVTQTPKHLITATGQRVTLRCSPRSGDLSVYWYQQSLDQGLQFLIQYYNGEERAKGNILERFSAQQFPDLHSELNLSSLELGDSALYFCASSSREDPRYEQYFGPGTRLTVT.

The CDR3 reads CAISGAARNEQFF. CDR3 DNA sequence: TGTGCCATCAGCGGGGCGGCGCGGAATGAGCAGTTCTTC. The chain is built from TRBV10-3 and TRBJ2-1; either TRBD1 or TRBD2 may fit D (5 bases each). Trimming took 6 bases from V and 7 from J, leaving 13 bases between them. Germline CDR1 ENHRY, CDR2 SYGVKD. The CDR3 sequence is 13 residues long.

The chain combines TRBV3-1 (or the pseudogene TRBV3-2) with TRBJ1-6, with TRBD1 identical over 9 bases. The V gene end was trimmed by 0 bases and the J gene end by 8 bases; junction bases not matched to a gene: 14. The CDR3 totals 19 residues. Germline CDR1 LGHDT, CDR2 YNNKEL (reference sequence). DNA for the CDR3: TGTGCCAGCAGCCAAGATTTCCGACAGGGGGAATTCGGGTATTCACCCCTCCACTTT. Translated: CASSQDFRQGEFGYSPLHF.

This chain joins TRBV27 and TRBJ2-3; perhaps D is TRBD1 or TRBD2 (5 bases each). The CDR3 spans 14 residues. Trimming stripped 6 bases from V and 1 base from J, with 11 bases between. CDR1 and CDR2 from the germline V gene are MNHEY and SMNVEV (reference sequence). CDR3 loop: CASRRVGGTDTQYF. The CDR3 DNA reads as TGTGCCAGCAGGCGGGTGGGGGGCACAGATACGCAGTATTTT.